This T cell receptor (beta chain) derives from a study of blood T cell repertoires in COVID-19. Study-level information: T cells, B-cell-depleted T cells, or PBMCs supplied cDNA or gDNA.

This table comes from immunoSEQ multiplex PCR, and its TCRdb copy is limited to in-frame clones, with some not included. The table has 250,000 or so clones, 86% seen once. The germline V gene encodes CDR1 LNHNV and CDR2 YYDKDF (reference sequence). CDR3 length: 18 amino acids. With V trimmed by 1 base and J by 2 bases, 7 bases remained unmatched. Participant reports of clinical history set cohort assignment. This TCR came from a woman aged 18-29 years who had recovered from COVID-19. This sequence joins TRBV15 and TRBJ2-7; 14 positions agree with TRBD2. Sequencing was performed on PBMCs or T cells enriched from blood (not recorded which). CDR3 sequence (DNA): TGTGCCACCAGCAGAGCCCCTGGGACTAGCGGGGGCACCTACGAGCAGTACTTC. It codes for CATSRAPGTSGGTYEQYF.